This T cell receptor beta chain was recovered during a study of beta chain features in type 1 diabetes. Study-wide results and limits: For Type 1 diabetes patients, all four CD4+ subsets carried TCRB CDR3s that were moderately but significantly shorter.

A note on this clone: The antigen remains undetermined.

With V trimmed by 2 bases and J by 7 bases, 5 bases remained unmatched. Germline V CDR1 and CDR2: SNHLY, FYNNEI. This CDR3 is built from 15 residues. The authors reverse transcribed all of the isolated RNA, so sequencing captured expressed TCRB transcripts. Sequencing used immunoSEQ multiplex PCR; TCRdb keeps in-frame clones, though not all of them. This table has about 180,000 clones, around 8% appearing once. The sample comprised central memory CD4+ T cells from blood. The chain recombines TRBV2 with TRBJ2-1, with 10 bases matching TRBD2. The sequence came from a woman aged 35 to 49 with type 1 diabetes. The CDR3 bases are TGTGCCAGCAGTGAATCTAGCGGGAGAGGAAATGAGCAGTTCTTC. Its translation is CASSESSGRGNEQFF. Complete variable domain (other parts from reference TRBV2 and TRBJ2-1): EPEVTQTPSHQVTQMGQEVILRCVPISNHLYFYWYRQILGQKVEFLVSFYNNEISEKSEIFDDQFSVERPDGSNFTLKIRSTKLEDSAMYFCASSESSGRGNEQFFGPGTRLTVL.